The 13 T cell receptor beta chains listed next were all sequenced from one sample in a study of OX40 agonist ivuxolimab in advanced cancers. The method was immunoSEQ multiplex PCR; TCRdb's version includes in-frame clones alone and lacks a portion of them. The table shows some 70,000 clones, with around 85% occurring only once. Sequenced here: CD4+ or CD8+ T cells sorted from blood, sampled in a trial of the OX40 agonist ivuxolimab. The receptor set was obtained from an adult with an advanced solid tumor such as melanoma, head and neck, liver or kidney cancer.

V and J are TRBV9 and TRBJ1-5, with 8 bases aligning to TRBD1. The ends lost 0 bases at V and 4 bases at J; junction bases unmatched: 3. This CDR3 contains 15 residues. Per the germline V gene, CDR1 is SGDLS and CDR2 is YYNGEE. The CDR3 spells CASSVAGQVNQPQHF. The CDR3 DNA reads TGTGCCAGCAGCGTAGCGGGACAGGTAAATCAGCCCCAGCATTTT.

The chain combines TRBV28 with TRBJ2-7; D is undetermined. With 5 bases removed from V and 6 bases from J, the gap between germline ends came to 17 bases. Germline V gene sequence: CDR1 MDHEN, CDR2 SYDVKM. This CDR3 is 14 amino acids long. The CDR3 reads CASSEVLALSEQYF. The CDR3 coding sequence is TGTGCCAGCAGTGAGGTTCTGGCCTTATCCGAGCAGTACTTC.

This clone was observed a few times. This chain joins TRBV25-1 and TRBJ1-1; D perhaps matches TRBD1 (5 bases). Germline loops: CDR1 MGHDK, CDR2 SYGVNS. This CDR3 is 13 amino acids long. V was trimmed by 10 bases and J by 4 bases, leaving 16 bases between them. CDR3 residues: CATERYGGTEAFF. In nucleotides, the CDR3 is TGTGCCACTGAACGTTACGGGGGCACTGAAGCTTTCTTT.

This clone was picked up one time. The V call is TRBV11-2, the J call TRBJ1-2; 7 bases align to TRBD1. V lost 4 bases and J lost 4; bases outside the gene matches: 6. The CDR3 is 14 residues long. Germline V gene lookup returns CDR1 SGHAT and CDR2 FQNNGV. DNA for the CDR3: TGTGCCAGCAGCTCGGGACAGTACCTCTATGGCTACACCTTC. It codes for CASSSGQYLYGYTF. Full variable domain (missing parts from reference TRBV11-2 and TRBJ1-2): EAGVAQSPRYKIIEKRQSVAFWCNPISGHATLYWYQQILGQGPKLLIQFQNNGVVDDSQLPKDRFSAERLKGVDSTLKIQPAKLEDSAVYLCASSSGQYLYGYTFGSGTRLTVV.

A single count supports this clone. The chain has TRBV7-8 and TRBJ1-4, with 10 bases matching TRBD1. Looked up from germline, CDR1 is SGHVS and CDR2 is FQNEAQ. With 5 bases clipped from V and 5 bases from J, the junction kept 2 bases outside the gene matches. The CDR3 covers 14 residues. Here the CDR3 reads CASSRDRGNEKLFF. The CDR3, as DNA: TGTGCCAGCAGCCGGGACAGGGGCAATGAAAAACTGTTTTTT.

The J gene is TRBJ2-7, the V gene TRBV18; perhaps TRBD1 as D (5 bases). The CDR3 totals 14 residues. Looked up from germline, CDR1 is KGHSH and CDR2 is LQKENI. V gave up 4 bases and J gave up 2 bases, with 12 bases separating them. This CDR3 is CASSLGGRAYEQYF. CDR3 nucleotides: TGTGCCAGCTCACTAGGTGGCAGGGCCTACGAGCAGTACTTC.

This clone has a count of ten or more. The V gene is TRBV4-3, the J gene TRBJ2-2; 11 bases align to TRBD2. There are 15 residues in the CDR3. V lost 2 bases, J lost 6 bases, and 2 bases stayed unmatched. The germline V gene encodes CDR1 LGHNA and CDR2 YSLEER. The chain's CDR3 is CASSQPGLAAGELFF. The DNA of the CDR3 is TGCGCCAGCAGCCAACCGGGACTAGCGGCCGGGGAGCTGTTTTTT.

The CDR3 coding sequence is TGCGCCAGCAGCGACACCCGTAGCAATCAGCCCCAGCATTTT. This gives the protein CASSDTRSNQPQHF. The chain has TRBV4-1 and TRBJ1-5; no definite D call. The ends were cut back, 5 bases at V and 0 bases at J, with 8 bases in the middle. This CDR3 has 14 residues. CDR1 MGHRA and CDR2 YSYEKL come from the germline V gene.

This sequence joins TRBV6-5 and TRBJ2-2, with D hard to call. The germline gives CDR1 MNHEY, CDR2 SVGAGI. This CDR3 has 14 residues. The germline V and J ends were trimmed by 0 bases and 2 bases, with 4 bases remaining between them. CDR3 sequence: CASSYSRNTGELFF. The DNA for the CDR3 is TGTGCCAGCAGTTACTCACGAAACACCGGGGAGCTGTTTTTT.

The chain combines TRBV2 with TRBJ1-1; D is unclear. Germline V CDR1 and CDR2: SNHLY, FYNNEI. CDR3 size: 12 residues. V was clipped by 7 bases and J by 5 bases, with 11 bases between them. CDR3 nucleotide sequence: TGTGCCAGCACTATTTTTATAACTGAAGCTTTCTTT. Its protein is CASTIFITEAFF. The whole variable domain, filled in from reference TRBV2 and TRBJ1-1, reads EPEVTQTPSHQVTQMGQEVILRCVPISNHLYFYWYRQILGQKVEFLVSFYNNEISEKSEIFDDQFSVERPDGSNFTLKIRSTKLEDSAMYFCASTIFITEAFFGQGTRLTVV.

The chain joins TRBV27 to TRBJ2-1; 8 bases fit TRBD1. The CDR3 loop spans 15 amino acids. Germline lookup yields CDR1 MNHEY and CDR2 SMNVEV (reference sequence). J lost 7 bases, V lost 0 bases, and 5 bases had no gene match. CDR3 DNA: TGTGCCAGCAGTTTATCACAGGGGGTTGGGAATGAGCAGTTCTTC. Its translation is CASSLSQGVGNEQFF.

This clone was found a few times. The rearrangement joins TRBV5-1 to TRBJ1-1; D not resolved. The V end lost 0 bases, the J end lost 3 bases, and 12 bases lay between the germline ends. The CDR3 sequence is 15 residues long. The germline gives CDR1 SGHRS, CDR2 YFSETQ. The CDR3 region is CASSLEGLGYTEAFF. CDR3 bases: TGCGCCAGCAGCTTGGAGGGCCTCGGGTACACTGAAGCTTTCTTT.

This clone has a handful of counts. The chain uses TRBV5-1 and TRBJ2-3; 10 bases line up with TRBD2. V lost 0 bases to trimming and J lost 5 bases; unmatched junction nucleotides: 3. Germline V gene sequence: CDR1 SGHRS, CDR2 YFSETQ. The CDR3 is 15 amino acids. CDR3: CASSLEASGGDTQYF. CDR3 coding DNA: TGCGCCAGCAGCTTGGAGGCTAGCGGGGGAGATACGCAGTATTTT.